Listed here are 18 T cell receptor beta chains from one sample, sequenced in a study of cytomegalovirus exposure and HLA in healthy donors. PCR primers comprised 60 Vbeta and 13 Jbeta primers. This table comes from immunoSEQ multiplex PCR, and its TCRdb copy is limited to in-frame clones, with some not included. The sample yields about 77,000 clones, roughly 80% seen once. The sequenced material came from PBMCs. The receptors here all came from a man aged 35 to 55 in good health and CMV-seronegative.

The CDR3 loop reads CASSPDRSSYNEQFF. The CDR3 DNA reads as TGTGCCAGTAGTCCGGACAGGTCCTCCTACAATGAGCAGTTCTTC. The chain links TRBV19 to TRBJ2-1; TRBD1 matches 7 bases. The CDR3 covers 15 residues. In germline, CDR1 is LNHDA, CDR2 SQIVND (reference sequence). The ends lost 5 bases at V and 0 bases at J; junction bases unmatched: 4.

The chain carries TRBV6-1 and TRBJ2-7; possible D gene TRBD1, 5 bases. CDR1 is MNHNS, CDR2 SASEGT, per germline. This CDR3 contains 15 residues. Trimming stripped 5 bases from V and 0 bases from J, with 14 bases between. CDR3 region: CASSFPRESSYEQYF. DNA for the CDR3: TGTGCCAGCAGTTTCCCCAGGGAAAGCTCCTACGAGCAGTACTTC.

The V and J genes are TRBV27 and TRBJ2-3, with a tentative D call TRBD1 (6 bases). Trimming shortened V by 3 bases and J by 0 bases, and 7 bases separated the two germline ends. Germline loops: CDR1 MNHEY, CDR2 SMNVEV (reference sequence). This CDR3 contains 14 residues. Written as DNA, the CDR3 is TGTGCCAGCAGTTTGGGGGCTAGCACAGATACGCAGTATTTT. It encodes CASSLGASTDTQYF.

The chain has TRBV27 and TRBJ2-5, with 13 bases identical to TRBD2. With V trimmed by 5 bases and J by 8 bases, 14 bases remained unmatched. This CDR3 has 17 residues. CDR1 is MNHEY, CDR2 SMNVEV, per germline (reference sequence). CDR3 sequence (DNA): TGTGCCAGCAGTCGGACTAGCGGGGGCCCGCAACAAGGCACCCAGTACTTC. Protein product: CASSRTSGGPQQGTQYF.

This sequence joins TRBV28 and TRBJ1-1; D gene ambiguous. With 3 bases removed from V and 1 base from J, the gap between germline ends came to 9 bases. This CDR3 region has 14 residues. CDR1 and CDR2 from the germline V gene are MDHEN and SYDVKM. The CDR3 bases are TGTGCCAGCAGTTTGTTGGGAGGGAACACTGAAGCTTTCTTT. Its translation: CASSLLGGNTEAFF.

V is TRBV6-5 and J is TRBJ2-3, with no clear D. The V gene's germline CDR1 is MNHEY and CDR2 SVGAGI. V lost 5 bases and J 5 bases, leaving 8 bases between the germline ends. CDR3 length: 12 residues. The CDR3 here is CASSLLGDTQYF. The CDR3 DNA reads as TGTGCCAGCAGTCTACTTGGAGATACGCAGTATTTT.

This chain joins TRBV5-5 and TRBJ2-7, with TRBD1 as a possible D gene (5 bases). V lost 2 bases and J lost 3, with 9 bases in between. Per germline, CDR1 SGHKS and CDR2 YYEKEE (reference sequence). This CDR3 has 13 amino acids. The CDR3 DNA reads as TGTGCCAGCAGCTTCTTCCAGGGCTACGAGCAGTACTTC. Protein: CASSFFQGYEQYF.

The CDR3 loop is CASIKIAGGPRETQYF. CDR3 coding DNA: TGTGCCAGCATCAAAATAGCGGGAGGGCCAAGGGAGACCCAGTACTTC. This sequence joins TRBV6-6 and TRBJ2-5, with 11 bases that match TRBD2. The CDR3 length is 16 residues. Per the germline V gene, CDR1 is MNHNY and CDR2 is SVGAGI (reference sequence). Trimming removed 7 bases from V and 5 bases from J; junction bases left unmatched: 12.

This chain connects TRBV9 to TRBJ2-7; 8 nucleotides match TRBD2. CDR1 and CDR2 from the germline V gene are SGDLS and YYNGEE. The length of the CDR3 is 13 residues. With V trimmed by 6 bases and J by 5 bases, 7 bases remained unmatched. CDR3 loop: CASTRGGDNEQYF. Here the CDR3 DNA reads TGTGCCAGCACCCGGGGGGGGGACAACGAGCAGTACTTC. Supplemented by reference TRBV9 and TRBJ2-7, the full variable domain reads DSGVTQTPKHLITATGQRVTLRCSPRSGDLSVYWYQQSLDQGLQFLIQYYNGEERAKGNILERFSAQQFPDLHSELNLSSLELGDSALYFCASTRGGDNEQYFGPGTRLTVT.

The chain links TRBV2 to TRBJ2-1, with 8 bases matching TRBD2. Germline assignment: CDR1 SNHLY and CDR2 FYNNEI. The V gene end was trimmed by 7 bases and the J gene end by 0 bases; junction bases not matched to a gene: 2. The CDR3 runs 14 residues. CDR3 amino acids: CASTLAGSYNEQFF. For the CDR3, the DNA is TGTGCCAGCACCCTAGCGGGCTCCTACAATGAGCAGTTCTTC.

The chain combines TRBV7-8 with TRBJ2-1; a possible D gene is TRBD2 (6 bases). This CDR3 comprises 15 residues. Germline CDR1 and CDR2: SGHVS and FQNEAQ. V was pared by 4 bases and J by 0 bases, with 10 bases between. This chain's CDR3 is CASSSLGGSYNEQFF. The DNA for the CDR3 is TGTGCCAGCAGCTCCCTCGGGGGCTCCTACAATGAGCAGTTCTTC.

This rearrangement joins TRBV11-2 to TRBJ2-7; unclear D gene. V was pared by 3 bases and J by 4 bases, with 4 bases between. This CDR3 contains 11 residues. CDR1 is SGHAT, CDR2 FQNNGV, per germline. This CDR3 is CASSFLYEQYF. DNA of the CDR3: TGTGCCAGCAGCTTTCTTTACGAGCAGTACTTC.

This clone turned up a few times. The chain joins TRBV19 to TRBJ2-1, with 10 bases fitting TRBD1. The CDR3 spans 18 residues. Germline CDR1 is LNHDA and CDR2 is SQIVND (reference sequence). Trimming took 5 bases from V and 2 from J; bases not matched to a gene: 12. The DNA for the CDR3 is TGTGCCAGTAGTGAAAGACAGGGGGCGCAGAGCACCTACAATGAGCAGTTCTTC. Its translation is CASSERQGAQSTYNEQFF.

The chain links TRBV25-1 to TRBJ1-1; perhaps TRBD1 as D (5 bases). V lost 4 bases, J lost 0 bases, and 9 bases lay in between. CDR3 length: 14 residues. Per germline, CDR1 MGHDK and CDR2 SYGVNS. CDR3 residues: CASSGAGMNTEAFF. CDR3 sequence (DNA): TGTGCCAGCAGTGGGGCAGGGATGAACACTGAAGCTTTCTTT. The variable domain in full, with the rest retrieved from reference TRBV25-1 and TRBJ1-1, is EADIYQTPRYLVIGTGKKITLECSQTMGHDKMYWYQQDPGMELHLIHYSYGVNSTEKGDLSSESTVSRIRTEHFPLTLESARPSHTSQYLCASSGAGMNTEAFFGQGTRLTVV.

The chain has TRBV28 and TRBJ2-7; D possibly corresponds to TRBD2 (5 bases). The V end was cut by 5 bases, the J end by 3 bases, with 20 bases between. Germline assignment: CDR1 MDHEN and CDR2 SYDVKM. This CDR3 region has 16 residues. CDR3 DNA sequence: TGTGCCAGCAGTACACAATCCGGGAACCCATTCTACGAGCAGTACTTC. Encoded protein: CASSTQSGNPFYEQYF. The whole variable domain, filled in from reference TRBV28 and TRBJ2-7, reads DVKVTQSSRYLVKRTGEKVFLECVQDMDHENMFWYRQDPGLGLRLIYFSYDVKMKEKGDIPEGYSVSREKKERFSLILESASTNQTSMYLCASSTQSGNPFYEQYFGPGTRLTVT.

This clone was detected only a few times. The chain couples TRBV4-3 to TRBJ1-3; no clear D gene. This CDR3 region has 15 residues. Germline-derived CDR1 and CDR2 are LGHNA and YSLEER. The V end was cut by 0 bases, the J end by 4 bases, with 10 bases between. The CDR3 sequence is CASSQEDRVGNTIYF. The CDR3 DNA reads TGCGCCAGCAGCCAAGAGGATCGGGTAGGAAACACCATATATTTT.

The chain links TRBV5-4 to TRBJ2-7; 7 positions match TRBD1. CDR3 length: 14 amino acids. Germline CDR1 and CDR2: SGHNT and YYREEE (reference sequence). Germline trimming cut 0 bases from V and 8 bases from J; bases unmatched to any gene: 8. The CDR3 sequence: CASSLESRGNQQYF. CDR3 sequence (DNA): TGTGCCAGCAGCTTGGAGTCCAGGGGGAATCAGCAGTACTTC.

The gene calls are TRBV28 and TRBJ2-4; D ambiguous. The CDR3 length is 15 residues. Trimming removed 5 bases from V and 0 bases from J, with 11 bases in between. CDR1 is MDHEN and CDR2 is SYDVKM in the germline V gene. In DNA, the CDR3 is TGTGCCAGCAGTCCCCACTCGATAGCCAAAAACATTCAGTACTTC. It codes for CASSPHSIAKNIQYF.